Following are 19 T cell receptor beta chains from one sample sequenced in a study of blood T cell repertoires in COVID-19. Only in-frame clones appear in the TCRdb table, and some are missing; sequencing was by immunoSEQ multiplex PCR. The table has over 250,000 clones, roughly 90% seen once. Sequenced: PBMCs or T cells enriched from blood (not recorded which). These receptors were collected from a man aged 55 to 69 who had recovered from COVID-19.

The chain employs TRBV7-9 and TRBJ1-5; D perhaps matches TRBD1 (5 bases). This CDR3 comprises 13 residues. V was clipped by 6 bases and J by 3 bases, with 9 bases between them. Germline-derived CDR1 and CDR2 are SEHNR and FQNEAQ (reference sequence). The CDR3, as DNA: TGTGCCAGCAGGCAGGGTCCCAATCAGCCCCAGCATTTT. It specifies CASRQGPNQPQHF. Looking up the rest from reference TRBV7-9 and TRBJ1-5 gives the full variable domain: DTGVSQNPRHKITKRGQNVTFRCDPISEHNRLYWYRQTLGQGPEFLTYFQNEAQLEKSRLLSDRFSAERPKGSFSTLEIQRTEQGDSAMYLCASRQGPNQPQHFGDGTRLSIL.

The gene calls are TRBV13 and TRBJ1-2; D remains ambiguous. The CDR3 is 13 residues long. V was clipped by 3 bases and J by 3 bases, with 8 bases between them. Germline V CDR1 and CDR2: PRHDT, FYEKMQ (reference sequence). The CDR3 here is CASSFQRHYGYTF. CDR3 in DNA: TGTGCCAGCAGCTTTCAGAGGCACTATGGCTACACCTTC.

The V and J genes are TRBV19 and TRBJ1-5, with D uncertain. Germline V gene sequence: CDR1 LNHDA, CDR2 SQIVND (reference sequence). Trimming stripped 7 bases from V and 2 bases from J, with 9 bases between. The CDR3 is 13 amino acids. The CDR3 region is CASTNRGNQPQHF. The CDR3 DNA sequence: TGTGCCAGTACTAACAGAGGCAATCAGCCCCAGCATTTT.

This rearrangement joins TRBV7-6 to TRBJ2-3, with 11 bases lining up with TRBD2. The CDR3 has 14 amino acids. V gave up 4 bases and J gave up 5 bases; unmatched junction bases: 2. Per the germline V gene, CDR1 is SGHVS and CDR2 is FNYEAQ. The chain's CDR3 is CASSWGTSGDTQYF. The CDR3, as DNA: TGTGCCAGCAGCTGGGGGACTAGCGGAGATACGCAGTATTTT.

This clone was recorded only once. This sequence joins TRBV19 and TRBJ1-5, with D unclear. Trimming cost V 5 bases and J 3 bases, with 11 bases left between them. Germline CDR1 and CDR2: LNHDA and SQIVND (reference sequence). This CDR3 spans 14 amino acids. The CDR3 coding sequence is TGTGCCAGTAGTCCTGACACCTTCAATCAGCCCCAGCATTTT. This translates into CASSPDTFNQPQHF.

The chain carries TRBV2 and TRBJ2-5; 7 bases align to TRBD1. The CDR3 consists of 14 residues. The germline CDR1 and CDR2 sequences are SNHLY and FYNNEI. V was pared by 9 bases and J by 2 bases, with 9 bases of the junction left unmatched. The CDR3 DNA sequence: TGTGCCAGGGCCGCCGGGACAGATCAAGAGACCCAGTACTTC. It encodes CARAAGTDQETQYF. The entire variable domain, with the rest obtained from reference TRBV2 and TRBJ2-5, is as follows: EPEVTQTPSHQVTQMGQEVILRCVPISNHLYFYWYRQILGQKVEFLVSFYNNEISEKSEIFDDQFSVERPDGSNFTLKIRSTKLEDSAMYFCARAAGTDQETQYFGPGTRLLVL.

The J gene is TRBJ1-4, the V gene TRBV4-1; D gene ambiguous. Between the trimmed V and J ends, which lost 1 base and 8 bases, there was a span of 14 bases. Looked up from germline, CDR1 is MGHRA and CDR2 is YSYEKL. The CDR3 is 15 amino acids. As DNA, the CDR3 is TGCGCCAGCAGCCAAGGGATCGGAGTCATAGAAAAACTGTTTTTT. Translated, it gives CASSQGIGVIEKLFF.

This chain links TRBV24-1 with TRBJ2-5, with a weak D call TRBD1 (8 bases). This CDR3 contains 15 residues. Germline CDR1 reads KGHDR; CDR2 reads SFDVKD. Between the trimmed V and J ends, which lost 3 bases and 4 bases, there was a span of 14 bases. The CDR3 DNA reads as TGTGCCACCAGTGATGTCGGGGGGACAGGAGAGACCCAGTACTTC. Its translation is CATSDVGGTGETQYF.

The chain couples TRBV30 to TRBJ2-2; the match to TRBD1 covers 12 bases. Germline lookup yields CDR1 GTSNPN and CDR2 SVGIG (reference sequence). This CDR3 is built from 16 residues. V was clipped by 1 base and J by 2 bases; unmatched bases: 2. The CDR3 protein is CAWSAGQGANTGELFF. As DNA, the CDR3 is TGTGCCTGGAGTGCGGGACAGGGGGCAAACACCGGGGAGCTGTTTTTT.

This chain uses TRBV7-2 with TRBJ2-5; a possible D gene is TRBD1 (6 bases). Trimming pared 1 base from V and 5 bases from J, leaving 14 bases between. Germline V lookup: CDR1 SGHTA, CDR2 FQGNSA. CDR3 size: 15 residues. Written as DNA, the CDR3 is TGTGCCAGCAGCTTAGAGGCTTGGGGGCCTGAGACCCAGTACTTC. This translates into CASSLEAWGPETQYF.

This chain connects TRBV5-1 to TRBJ1-5, with 7 nucleotides matching TRBD1. Germline CDR1 SGHRS, CDR2 YFSETQ. CDR3 size: 14 residues. V shed 0 bases, J shed 6 bases, and the junction held 3 bases outside the gene matches. CDR3 residues: CASSLGQGGQPQHF. The CDR3 bases are TGCGCCAGCAGCTTGGGACAGGGTGGTCAGCCCCAGCATTTT.

With regard to this clone: The same CDR3 is also encoded by other DNA sequences in this sample. The V call is TRBV7-9, the J call TRBJ1-2, with D perhaps matching TRBD1 (5 bases). V lost 5 bases, J lost 6 bases, and 7 bases lay in between. Germline V lookup: CDR1 SEHNR, CDR2 FQNEAQ (reference sequence). This CDR3 is 11 amino acids long. The CDR3 here is CASSLTDGYTF. DNA for the CDR3: TGTGCCAGCAGCCTGACAGATGGCTACACCTTC.

The chain carries TRBV5-1 and TRBJ2-2; 7 nucleotides align to TRBD1. Germline V lookup: CDR1 SGHRS, CDR2 YFSETQ. The CDR3 spans 15 residues. Losses at the gene ends were 3 bases for V and 6 bases for J; bases not matched to a gene: 8. The CDR3 region is CASSSDRVGAGELFF. The CDR3 nucleotides read TGCGCCAGCAGCTCAGACAGGGTAGGAGCCGGGGAGCTGTTTTTT.

V is TRBV14 and J is TRBJ1-5; D unclear. The CDR3 is made up of 12 amino acids. CDR1 is SGHDN, CDR2 FVKESK, per germline. V lost 4 bases and J 4 bases, leaving 5 bases between the germline ends. CDR3 region: CASSRINQPQHF. DNA of the CDR3: TGTGCCAGCAGCCGTATAAATCAGCCCCAGCATTTT.

This clone was observed a single time. The genes are TRBV27 and TRBJ2-6, with a tentative D call TRBD2 (6 bases). The CDR3 consists of 15 residues. CDR1 is MNHEY and CDR2 is SMNVEV in the germline V gene (reference sequence). Trimming left V 6 bases short and J 3 bases short, with 12 bases between. CDR3: CASSRERVGANVLTF. The CDR3 nucleotides read TGTGCCAGCAGCCGTGAGCGGGTTGGGGCCAACGTCCTGACTTTC.

This sequence joins TRBV11-1 and TRBJ2-2, with 8 bases that match TRBD2. V shed 5 bases, J shed 2 bases, and the junction held 1 base outside the gene matches. Germline assignment: CDR1 SGHAT and CDR2 FQDESV (reference sequence). There are 14 residues in the CDR3. CDR3 DNA: TGTGCCAGCAGCCGGGGGGGCAACACCGGGGAGCTGTTTTTT. This encodes CASSRGGNTGELFF.

The chain joins TRBV10-3 to TRBJ2-1, with 14 bases identical to TRBD2. The CDR3 covers 17 residues. The germline gives CDR1 ENHRY, CDR2 SYGVKD. V lost 3 bases to trimming and J lost 4 bases; unmatched junction nucleotides: 5. The CDR3 loop reads CAISDQGLAGVYNEQFF. The CDR3 DNA sequence: TGTGCCATCAGTGATCAGGGACTAGCGGGGGTTTACAATGAGCAGTTCTTC.

V and J are TRBV5-1 and TRBJ1-2; D gene uncertain. The CDR3 consists of 12 residues. V was shortened by 5 bases and J by 1 base, with 6 bases between the two germline ends. The germline V gene has CDR1 SGHRS and CDR2 YFSETQ. This chain's CDR3 is CASSEDNYGYTF. DNA of the CDR3: TGCGCCAGCAGTGAGGATAACTATGGCTACACCTTC. Full variable domain (missing parts from reference TRBV5-1 and TRBJ1-2): KAGVTQTPRYLIKTRGQQVTLSCSPISGHRSVSWYQQTPGQGLQFLFEYFSETQRNKGNFPGRFSGRQFSNSRSEMNVSTLELGDSALYLCASSEDNYGYTFGSGTRLTVV.

V and J are TRBV21-1 and TRBJ1-3; the tabulated D call, TRBD1, remains unverified against the DNA. TRBV21-1 is reported as a pseudogene. The CDR3 runs 16 residues. CDR3 amino acids: CASSKVGRTGGNTIYF. The CDR3 nucleotides read TGTGCCAGCAGCAAAGTTGGCAGAACAGGGGGAAACACCATATATTTT.